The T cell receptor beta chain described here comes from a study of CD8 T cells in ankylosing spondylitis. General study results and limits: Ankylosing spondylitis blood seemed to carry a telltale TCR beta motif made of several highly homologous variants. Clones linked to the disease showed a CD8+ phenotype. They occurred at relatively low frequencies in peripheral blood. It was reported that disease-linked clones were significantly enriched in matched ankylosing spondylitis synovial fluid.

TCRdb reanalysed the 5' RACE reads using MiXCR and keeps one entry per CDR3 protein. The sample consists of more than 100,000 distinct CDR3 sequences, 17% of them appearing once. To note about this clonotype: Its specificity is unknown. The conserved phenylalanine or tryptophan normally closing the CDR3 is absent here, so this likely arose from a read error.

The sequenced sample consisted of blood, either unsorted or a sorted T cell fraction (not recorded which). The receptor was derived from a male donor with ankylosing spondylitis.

The CDR3 DNA is TGTGCCAGCGCTAGAGACGCCAATCAGCCCCAGCATATT. Translated, it gives CASARDANQPQHI. The chain couples TRBV6-1 to TRBJ1-5, with D unclear. This CDR3 has 13 amino acids. Germline CDR1 MNHNS, CDR2 SASEGT. Trimming took off 8 bases at V and 3 bases at J, with 11 bases between the two ends.